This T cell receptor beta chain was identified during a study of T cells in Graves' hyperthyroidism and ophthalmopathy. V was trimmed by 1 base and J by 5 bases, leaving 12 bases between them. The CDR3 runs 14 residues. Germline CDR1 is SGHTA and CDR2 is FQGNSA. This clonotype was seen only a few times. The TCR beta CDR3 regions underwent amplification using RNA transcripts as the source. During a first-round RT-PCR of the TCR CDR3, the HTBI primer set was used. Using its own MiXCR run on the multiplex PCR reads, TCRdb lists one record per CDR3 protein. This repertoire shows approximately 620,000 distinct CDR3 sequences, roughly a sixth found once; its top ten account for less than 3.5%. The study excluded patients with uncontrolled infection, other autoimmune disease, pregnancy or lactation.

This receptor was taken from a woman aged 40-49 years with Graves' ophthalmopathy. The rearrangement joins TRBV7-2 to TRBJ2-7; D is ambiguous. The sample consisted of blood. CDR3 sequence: CASSLVPPRDEQYF. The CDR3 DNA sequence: TGTGCCAGCAGCTTAGTTCCCCCTCGGGACGAGCAGTACTTC.